This record looks at one T cell receptor beta chain sequence and its context. This record belongs to a study of blood T cell repertoires in COVID-19. In the study overall: T cells, B-cell-depleted T cells, or PBMCs supplied cDNA or gDNA.

Germline-derived CDR1 and CDR2 are LGHNA and YSLEER. The CDR3 covers 18 residues. V shed 0 bases, J shed 6 bases, and the junction held 9 bases outside the gene matches. In the authors' workflow: Amplification from reference gene primers served as the basis for estimated nucleated cell counts. Sequencing was performed with immunoSEQ multiplex PCR; in TCRdb, only in-frame clones are kept and a portion is missing. That table furnishes V, J and clone size, whereas the DNA furnished D and trimming. The sample records about 130,000 clones, around 86% being singletons. Sequenced sample: peripheral blood. The chain links TRBV4-3 to TRBJ2-2; 11 bases align to TRBD2. The clonotype was recovered from a woman in her forties or fifties who had recovered from COVID-19. The CDR3 sequence is CASSQDWFTSGSSGELFF. The CDR3 nucleotides are TGCGCCAGCAGCCAAGATTGGTTTACTAGCGGGAGTTCCGGGGAGCTGTTTTTT.